A single sample gave rise to the 13 T cell receptor beta chains below, sequenced in a study of cytomegalovirus exposure and HLA in healthy donors. Clones were read by immunoSEQ multiplex PCR, and TCRdb kept only the in-frame ones, dropping some. The sample lists some 150,000 clones, just under 90% occurring once. The specimen sequenced was PBMCs. The receptors stem from a woman in her thirties in good health and CMV-seropositive.

With respect to this clone: An end of the junction differs from the germline gene, which may be a read error. The V gene is TRBV10-3, the J gene TRBJ2-5; tentatively, D is TRBD1 (6 bases). This CDR3 comprises 9 residues. Germline V gene sequence: CDR1 ENHRY, CDR2 SYGVKD. For the CDR3, the DNA is TGTGCCATCCACAGGGTTGGGGACTTC. The encoded protein is CAIHRVGDF.

CDR3 amino acids: CASSARDRLMNTEAFF. The CDR3 nucleotides are TGTGCCAGCAGCGCACGGGACAGGTTGATGAACACTGAAGCTTTCTTT. V and J are TRBV7-8 and TRBJ1-1; 8 bases fit TRBD1. The CDR3 totals 16 residues. The junction had 8 bases not matched to a gene; V was cut back by 5 bases and J by 0 bases. The germline V gene encodes CDR1 SGHVS and CDR2 FQNEAQ.

In DNA, the CDR3 is TGTGCCAGCAGCTTGATCAGGGCTTTCTACAATGAGCAGTTCTTC. It yields the protein CASSLIRAFYNEQFF. The chain uses TRBV5-8 and TRBJ2-1, with a possible D match to TRBD1 (5 bases). Germline V CDR1 and CDR2: SGHTS, YDEGEE. Trimming cost V 1 base and J 3 bases, with 11 bases left between them. The CDR3 covers 15 residues.

The rearrangement uses TRBV25-1 and TRBJ2-1; 7 nucleotides match TRBD2. The junction had 13 bases not matched to a gene; V was cut back by 4 bases and J by 10 bases. This CDR3 contains 15 residues. CDR1 is MGHDK and CDR2 is SYGVNS in the germline V gene. The CDR3 sequence is CASSVASGTLREQFF. CDR3 coding DNA: TGTGCCAGCAGTGTGGCTAGCGGAACTCTACGGGAGCAGTTCTTC.

This sequence joins TRBV5-6 and TRBJ2-1; D is possibly TRBD2 (6 bases). This CDR3 is 13 amino acids long. The germline gives CDR1 SGHDT, CDR2 YYEEEE. Deletions cut 3 bases from V and 4 bases from J, with 8 bases between. The CDR3 region is CASSSGTYNEQFF. The CDR3 bases are TGTGCCAGCAGCTCAGGGACTTACAATGAGCAGTTCTTC.

The V call is TRBV18, the J call TRBJ1-4, with D possibly matching TRBD1 (5 bases). The CDR3 consists of 13 residues. Germline-derived CDR1 and CDR2 are KGHSH and LQKENI. Trimming shortened V by 0 bases and J by 8 bases, and 7 bases separated the two germline ends. CDR3 residues: CASSPPSGEKLFF. The CDR3 nucleotides are TGTGCCAGCTCACCACCGTCAGGGGAAAAACTGTTTTTT.

In its sample, this clone was seen once. Here the CDR3 DNA reads TGTGCCACCAGCAGGGACCTTAGCACGGGGGACTACGAGCAGTACTTC. Amino acids: CATSRDLSTGDYEQYF. J is TRBJ2-7 and V is TRBV15; D is perhaps TRBD2 (6 bases). Germline assignment: CDR1 LNHNV and CDR2 YYDKDF (reference sequence). V dropped 3 bases and J dropped 3 bases, with 18 bases sitting between them. The CDR3 has 16 amino acids.

The rearrangement links TRBV28 to TRBJ1-3; the match to TRBD1 covers 10 bases. V gave up 4 bases and J gave up 5 bases; unmatched junction bases: 2. Per germline, CDR1 MDHEN and CDR2 SYDVKM. The CDR3 runs 14 residues. CDR3 bases: TGTGCCAGCAGTTCGGACAGGGGGAGAAACACCATATATTTT. Its translation: CASSSDRGRNTIYF.

V usage is TRBV5-5 and J usage is TRBJ2-2, with D possibly TRBD1 on 5 matching bases. Germline V lookup: CDR1 SGHKS, CDR2 YYEKEE (reference sequence). V was trimmed by 2 bases and J by 3 bases, leaving 8 bases between them. CDR3 length: 14 amino acids. The DNA of the CDR3 is TGTGCCAGCAGCTTTAGGGGTTACACCGGGGAGCTGTTTTTT. Its translation is CASSFRGYTGELFF.

The chain couples TRBV5-8 to TRBJ2-3; D not resolved. The CDR3 extends over 14 amino acids. V was shortened by 4 bases and J by 6 bases, with 15 bases between the two germline ends. CDR1 and CDR2 from the germline V gene are SGHTS and YDEGEE. CDR3 bases: TGTGCCAGCAGCCCCCTGTCGCGCAGGGATACGCAGTATTTT. Its translation: CASSPLSRRDTQYF. The whole variable domain, filled in from reference TRBV5-8 and TRBJ2-3, reads EAGVTQSPTHLIKTRGQQATLRCSPISGHTSVYWYQQALGLGLQFLLWYDEGEERNRGNFPPRFSGRQFPNYSSELNVNALELEDSALYLCASSPLSRRDTQYFGPGTRLTVL.

The J gene is TRBJ2-4, the V gene TRBV19; 12 bases are shared with TRBD2. The V segment lost 4 bases and the J segment 7 bases; nucleotides outside the gene matches: 5. Germline CDR1 reads LNHDA; CDR2 reads SQIVND (reference sequence). The CDR3 has 15 residues. The CDR3 DNA is TGTGCCAGTAGTACGACTAGCGGGAGAAGGAACATTCAGTACTTC. Translating it yields CASSTTSGRRNIQYF.

The J gene is TRBJ2-3, the V gene TRBV28; 8 bases match TRBD1. CDR3 length: 16 amino acids. Germline V gene lookup returns CDR1 MDHEN and CDR2 SYDVKM. V gave up 6 bases and J gave up 5 bases; unmatched junction bases: 13. The CDR3 protein is CASRTDRGSTGDTQYF. CDR3 bases: TGTGCCAGCAGGACTGACAGGGGCTCAACCGGAGATACGCAGTATTTT.

The genes are TRBV7-2 and TRBJ1-2; 7 bases are a match to TRBD1. CDR1 and CDR2 from the germline V gene are SGHTA and FQGNSA. The trim removed 4 bases at V and 4 bases at J, leaving 3 bases unmatched. There are 13 residues in the CDR3. The CDR3 coding sequence is TGTGCCAGCAGCTCGGACAGGTTCTATGGCTACACCTTC. This encodes CASSSDRFYGYTF. Complete variable domain (other parts from reference TRBV7-2 and TRBJ1-2): GAGVSQSPSNKVTEKGKDVELRCDPISGHTALYWYRQSLGQGLEFLIYFQGNSAPDKSGLPSDRFSAERTGGSVSTLTIQRTQQEDSAVYLCASSSDRFYGYTFGSGTRLTVV.